The clone carrying this TCR beta chain was seen a few times. Antigen specificity is unknown. This entry comes from a study of cytomegalovirus exposure and HLA in healthy donors. The study's findings and limits: The study recorded 150 to 200 TCR beta chains that were cytomegalovirus-associated.

The CDR3 totals 15 residues. Germline V gives CDR1 LGHNA, CDR2 YNFKEQ. With 4 bases clipped from V and 4 bases from J, the junction kept 7 bases outside the gene matches. PCR employed 60 Vbeta and 13 Jbeta primers. Profiled with immunoSEQ multiplex PCR; TCRdb holds only in-frame clones, not every one. The repertoire has 200,000 to 250,000 clones, approximately 80% of them found once; the top ten carry almost 8%. The TCR sequence derives from a woman aged 60-75 years in good health and CMV-seropositive. V usage is TRBV4-2 and J usage is TRBJ2-1; 7 bases are shared with TRBD1. Sequencing was done on a sample of PBMCs. Here the CDR3 reads CASSRDSGQYNEQFF. The CDR3 DNA reads as TGTGCCAGCAGCCGGGATTCGGGACAGTACAATGAGCAGTTCTTC.